These T cell receptor beta chains were read from a single sample in a study of shared T cell receptors in the human thymus. The repertoire was sequenced with immunoSEQ multiplex PCR; TCRdb's copy has only in-frame clones and lacks some. The data show more than 300,000 clones, over 90% seen once. The sequencing sample was made of thymocytes. Receptor source: a human donor. Both conserved end residues are part of each CDR3. Size values are once, few and many counts, or a class for expanded clones, and some rows have none.

TRBJ1-1	TRBV5-8	-	CASSLPGRTGDPLNTEAFF
TRBJ2-7	TRBV28	-	CASSPPRASGYEQYF
TRBJ1-2	TRBV5-1	-	CASSLRWGVDYGYTF
TRBJ2-7	TRBV5-6	-	CASRGQHEQYF
TRBJ2-7	TRBV11-3	-	CASSAPGLEYEQYF
TRBJ2-5	TRBV11-2	-	CASSLVPGGPEETQYF
TRBJ2-7	TRBV5-4	-	CASSLKSYEQYF
TRBJ2-7	TRBV28	-	CASIRARGSDEQYF
TRBJ1-5	TRBV6-5	-	CASSNRVNQPQHF
TRBJ2-7	TRBV27	-	CASSLRGDSSSYEQYF
TRBJ2-5	TRBV5-1	once	CASSCNYPVGSPLGTQYF